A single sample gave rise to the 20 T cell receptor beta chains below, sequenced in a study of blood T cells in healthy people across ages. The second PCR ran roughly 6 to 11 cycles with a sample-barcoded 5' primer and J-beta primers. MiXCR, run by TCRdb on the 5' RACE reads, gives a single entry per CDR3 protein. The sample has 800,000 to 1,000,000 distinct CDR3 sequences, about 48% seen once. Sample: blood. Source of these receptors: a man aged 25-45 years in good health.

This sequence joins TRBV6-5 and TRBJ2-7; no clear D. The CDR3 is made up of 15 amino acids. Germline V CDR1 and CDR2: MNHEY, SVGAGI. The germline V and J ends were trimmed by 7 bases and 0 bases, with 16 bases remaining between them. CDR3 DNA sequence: TGTGCCAGCACCGACCCGGCGGACCCCTCCTACGAGCAGTACTTC. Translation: CASTDPADPSYEQYF.

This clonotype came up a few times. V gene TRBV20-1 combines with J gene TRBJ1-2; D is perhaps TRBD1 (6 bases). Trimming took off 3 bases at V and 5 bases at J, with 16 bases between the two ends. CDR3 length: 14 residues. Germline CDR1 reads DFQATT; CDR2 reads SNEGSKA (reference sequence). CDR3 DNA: TGCAGTGCTAGTCGTAAGGAACAGGGATATGGCTACACCTTC. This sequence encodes CSASRKEQGYGYTF.

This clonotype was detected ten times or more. The CDR3, as DNA: TGCGCCAGCAGTCTAGCGGGATACTCCTACGAGCAGTACTTC. Its protein product is CASSLAGYSYEQYF. This rearrangement joins TRBV5-1 to TRBJ2-7; TRBD2 aligns across 9 bases. V was pared by 5 bases and J by 0 bases, with 3 bases of the junction left unmatched. Germline values: CDR1 SGHRS, CDR2 YFSETQ. The CDR3 runs to 14 residues. The entire variable domain, with the rest obtained from reference TRBV5-1 and TRBJ2-7, is as follows: KAGVTQTPRYLIKTRGQQVTLSCSPISGHRSVSWYQQTPGQGLQFLFEYFSETQRNKGNFPGRFSGRQFSNSRSEMNVSTLELGDSALYLCASSLAGYSYEQYFGPGTRLTVT.

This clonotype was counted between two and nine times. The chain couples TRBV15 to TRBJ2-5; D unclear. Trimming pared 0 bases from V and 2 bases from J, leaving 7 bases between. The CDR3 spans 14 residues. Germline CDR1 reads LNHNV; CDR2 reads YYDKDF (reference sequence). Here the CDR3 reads CATSRDDQQETQYF. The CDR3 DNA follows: TGTGCCACCAGCAGAGATGATCAGCAAGAGACCCAGTACTTC.

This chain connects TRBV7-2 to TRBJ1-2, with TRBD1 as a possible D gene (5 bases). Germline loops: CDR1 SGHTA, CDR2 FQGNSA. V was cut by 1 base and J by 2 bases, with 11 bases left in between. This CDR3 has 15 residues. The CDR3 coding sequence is TGTGCCAGCAGCTTAGGGGGAGGGGTCAACTATGGCTACACCTTC. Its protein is CASSLGGGVNYGYTF.

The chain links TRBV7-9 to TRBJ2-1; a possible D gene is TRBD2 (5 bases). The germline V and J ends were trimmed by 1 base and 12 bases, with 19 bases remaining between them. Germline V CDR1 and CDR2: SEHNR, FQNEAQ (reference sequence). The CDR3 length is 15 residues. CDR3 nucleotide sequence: TGTGCCAGCAGCTTAGAACTAGAACACAATGATGGGCAGTTCTTC. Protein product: CASSLELEHNDGQFF. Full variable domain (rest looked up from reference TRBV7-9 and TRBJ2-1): DTGVSQNPRHKITKRGQNVTFRCDPISEHNRLYWYRQTLGQGPEFLTYFQNEAQLEKSRLLSDRFSAERPKGSFSTLEIQRTEQGDSAMYLCASSLELEHNDGQFFGPGTRLTVL.

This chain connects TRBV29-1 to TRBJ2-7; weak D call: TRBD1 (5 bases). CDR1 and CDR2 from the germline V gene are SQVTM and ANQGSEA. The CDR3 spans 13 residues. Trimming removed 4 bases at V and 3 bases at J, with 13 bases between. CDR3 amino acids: CSVALTESYEQYF. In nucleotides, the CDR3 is TGCAGCGTTGCTCTGACAGAGAGCTACGAGCAGTACTTC.

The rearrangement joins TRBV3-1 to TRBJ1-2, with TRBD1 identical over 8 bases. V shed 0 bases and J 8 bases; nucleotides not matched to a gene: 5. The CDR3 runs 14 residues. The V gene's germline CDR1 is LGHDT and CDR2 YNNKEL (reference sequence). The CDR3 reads CASSQDGQGGGYTF. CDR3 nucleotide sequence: TGTGCCAGCAGCCAAGATGGACAGGGAGGCGGCTACACCTTC.

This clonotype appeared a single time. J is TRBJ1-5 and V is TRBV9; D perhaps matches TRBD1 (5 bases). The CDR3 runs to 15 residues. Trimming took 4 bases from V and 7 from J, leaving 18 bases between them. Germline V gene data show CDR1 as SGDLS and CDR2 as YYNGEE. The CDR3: CASSLTGRGGQPQHF. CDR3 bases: TGTGCCAGCAGCCTCACTGGGAGGGGAGGCCAGCCCCAGCATTTT.

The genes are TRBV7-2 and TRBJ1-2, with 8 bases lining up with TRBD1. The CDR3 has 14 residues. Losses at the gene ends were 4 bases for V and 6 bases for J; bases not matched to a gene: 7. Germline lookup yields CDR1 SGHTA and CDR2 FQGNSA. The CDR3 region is CASSSGQVAHGYTF. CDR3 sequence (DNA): TGTGCCAGCAGCTCGGGACAGGTGGCCCATGGCTACACCTTC.

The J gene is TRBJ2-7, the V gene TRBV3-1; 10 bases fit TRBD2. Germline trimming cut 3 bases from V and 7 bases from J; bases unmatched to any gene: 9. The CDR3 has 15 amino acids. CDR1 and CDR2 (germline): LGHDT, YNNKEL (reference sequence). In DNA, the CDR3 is TGTGCCAGCAGCCAGTTGAGCGGGAGGGGAGAGGAGCAGTACTTC. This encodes CASSQLSGRGEEQYF.

CDR3 in amino acids: CASSSSSETFYEQYF. As DNA, the CDR3 is TGTGCCAGCAGCTCCAGTTCGGAAACCTTCTACGAGCAGTACTTC. The chain carries TRBV5-4 and TRBJ2-7, with unresolved D. The V and J ends lost 3 bases and 3 bases respectively, with 16 bases between them. CDR1 and CDR2 from the germline V gene are SGHNT and YYREEE (reference sequence). The CDR3 has 15 amino acids.

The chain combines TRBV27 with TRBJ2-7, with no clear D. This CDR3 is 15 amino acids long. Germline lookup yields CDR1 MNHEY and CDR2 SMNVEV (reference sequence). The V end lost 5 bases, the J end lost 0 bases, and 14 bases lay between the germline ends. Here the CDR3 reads CASSPLVALSYEQYF. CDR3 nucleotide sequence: TGTGCCAGCAGTCCCCTCGTGGCACTCTCCTACGAGCAGTACTTC.

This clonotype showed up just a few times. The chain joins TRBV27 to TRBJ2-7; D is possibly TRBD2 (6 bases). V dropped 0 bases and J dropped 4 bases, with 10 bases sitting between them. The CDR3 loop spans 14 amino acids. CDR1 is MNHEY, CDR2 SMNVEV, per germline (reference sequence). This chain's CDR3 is CASSLSETSYEQYF. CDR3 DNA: TGTGCCAGCAGTTTATCGGAGACTAGTTACGAGCAGTACTTC.

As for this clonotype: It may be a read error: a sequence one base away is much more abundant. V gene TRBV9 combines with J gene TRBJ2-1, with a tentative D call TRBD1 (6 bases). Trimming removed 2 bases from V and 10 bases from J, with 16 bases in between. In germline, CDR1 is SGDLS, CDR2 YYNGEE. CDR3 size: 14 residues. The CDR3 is CASSVLGASEEQFF. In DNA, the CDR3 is TGTGCCAGCAGCGTCCTGGGGGCGTCCGAGGAGCAGTTCTTC. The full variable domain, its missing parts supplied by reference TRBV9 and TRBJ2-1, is DSGVTQTPKHLITATGQRVTLRCSPRSGDLSVYWYQQSLDQGLQFLIQYYNGEERAKGNILERFSAQQFPDLHSELNLSSLELGDSALYFCASSVLGASEEQFFGPGTRLTVL.

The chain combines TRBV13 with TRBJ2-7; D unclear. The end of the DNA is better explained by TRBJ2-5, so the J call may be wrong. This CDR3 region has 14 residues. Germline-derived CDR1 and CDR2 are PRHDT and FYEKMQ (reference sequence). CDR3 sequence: CASSHRRSIETQYF. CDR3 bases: TGTGCCAGCAGCCACCGCAGGAGTATTGAGACCCAGTACTTC.

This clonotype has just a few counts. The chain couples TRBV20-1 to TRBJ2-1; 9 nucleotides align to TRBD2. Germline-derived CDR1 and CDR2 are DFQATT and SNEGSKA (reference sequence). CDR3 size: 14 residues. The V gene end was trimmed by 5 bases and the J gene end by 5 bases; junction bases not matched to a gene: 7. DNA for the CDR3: TGCAGTGCTCCTATAGCGGGGGTTAACAATGAGCAGTTCTTC. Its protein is CSAPIAGVNNEQFF.

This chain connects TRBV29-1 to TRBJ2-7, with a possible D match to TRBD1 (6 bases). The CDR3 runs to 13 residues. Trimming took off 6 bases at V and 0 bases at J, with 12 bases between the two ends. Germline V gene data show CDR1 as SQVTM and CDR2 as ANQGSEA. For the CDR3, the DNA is TGCAGCGTCGCCGGGACAACCTCCTACGAGCAGTACTTC. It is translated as CSVAGTTSYEQYF.

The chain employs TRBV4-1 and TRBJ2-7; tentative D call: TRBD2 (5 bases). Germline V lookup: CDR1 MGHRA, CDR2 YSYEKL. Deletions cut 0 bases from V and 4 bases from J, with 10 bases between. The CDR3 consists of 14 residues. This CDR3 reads CASSQELGVYEQYF. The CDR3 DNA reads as TGCGCCAGCAGCCAAGAGTTGGGAGTGTACGAGCAGTACTTC.

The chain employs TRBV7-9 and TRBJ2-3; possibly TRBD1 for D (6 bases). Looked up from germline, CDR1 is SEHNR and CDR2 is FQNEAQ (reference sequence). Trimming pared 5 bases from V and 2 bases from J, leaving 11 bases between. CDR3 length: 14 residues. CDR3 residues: CASSPDRNTDTQYF. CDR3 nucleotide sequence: TGTGCCAGCAGCCCGGACAGAAACACAGATACGCAGTATTTT.